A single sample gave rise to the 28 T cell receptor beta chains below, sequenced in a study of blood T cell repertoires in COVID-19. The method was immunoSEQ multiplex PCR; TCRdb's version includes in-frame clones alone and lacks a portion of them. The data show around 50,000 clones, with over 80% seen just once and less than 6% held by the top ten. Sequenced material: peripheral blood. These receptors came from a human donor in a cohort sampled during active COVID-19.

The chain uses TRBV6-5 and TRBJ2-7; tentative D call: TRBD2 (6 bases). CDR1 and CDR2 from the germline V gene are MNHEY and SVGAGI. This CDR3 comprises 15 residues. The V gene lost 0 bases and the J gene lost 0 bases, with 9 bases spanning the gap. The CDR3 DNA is TGTGCCAGCAGTTACTCACGGACTACCTCCTACGAGCAGTACTTC. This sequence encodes CASSYSRTTSYEQYF.

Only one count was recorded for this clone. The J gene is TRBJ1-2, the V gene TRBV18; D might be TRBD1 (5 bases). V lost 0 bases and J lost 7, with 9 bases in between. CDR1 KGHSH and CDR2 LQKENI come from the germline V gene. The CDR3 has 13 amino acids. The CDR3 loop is CASSPPQGTGYTF. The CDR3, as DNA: TGTGCCAGCTCACCACCCCAGGGAACTGGCTACACCTTC.

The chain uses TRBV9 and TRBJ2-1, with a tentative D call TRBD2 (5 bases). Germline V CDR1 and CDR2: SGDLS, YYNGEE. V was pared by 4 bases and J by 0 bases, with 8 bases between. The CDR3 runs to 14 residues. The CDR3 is CASSPAGSYNEQFF. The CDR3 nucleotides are TGTGCCAGCAGCCCGGCGGGCTCCTACAATGAGCAGTTCTTC.

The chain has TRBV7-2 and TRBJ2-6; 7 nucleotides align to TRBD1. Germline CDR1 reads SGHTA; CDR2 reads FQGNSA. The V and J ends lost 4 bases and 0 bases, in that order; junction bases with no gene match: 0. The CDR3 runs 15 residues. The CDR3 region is CASSSGGSGANVLTF. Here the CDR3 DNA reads TGTGCCAGCAGCTCAGGGGGCTCTGGGGCCAACGTCCTGACTTTC.

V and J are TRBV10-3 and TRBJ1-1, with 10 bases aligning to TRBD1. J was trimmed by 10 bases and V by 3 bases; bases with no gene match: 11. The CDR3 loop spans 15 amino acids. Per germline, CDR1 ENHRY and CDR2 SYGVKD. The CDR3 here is CAISDQGQGGIVAFF. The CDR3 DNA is TGTGCCATCAGTGACCAAGGACAGGGGGGGATTGTAGCTTTCTTT.

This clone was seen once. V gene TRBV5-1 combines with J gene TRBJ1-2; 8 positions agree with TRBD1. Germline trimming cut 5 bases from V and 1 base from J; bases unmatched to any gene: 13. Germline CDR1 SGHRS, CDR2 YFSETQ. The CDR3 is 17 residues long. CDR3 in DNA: TGCGCCAGCAGTGGGGGGACGGACAGGGAAGTTAACTATGGCTACACCTTC. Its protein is CASSGGTDREVNYGYTF. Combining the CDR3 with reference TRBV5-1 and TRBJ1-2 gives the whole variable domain KAGVTQTPRYLIKTRGQQVTLSCSPISGHRSVSWYQQTPGQGLQFLFEYFSETQRNKGNFPGRFSGRQFSNSRSEMNVSTLELGDSALYLCASSGGTDREVNYGYTFGSGTRLTVV.

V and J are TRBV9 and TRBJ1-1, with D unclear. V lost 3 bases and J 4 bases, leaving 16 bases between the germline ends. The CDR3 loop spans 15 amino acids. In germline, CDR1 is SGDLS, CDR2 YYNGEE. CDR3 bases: TGTGCCAGCAGCGCGACCCCCAGTCTAGGCACTGAAGCTTTCTTT. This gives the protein CASSATPSLGTEAFF.

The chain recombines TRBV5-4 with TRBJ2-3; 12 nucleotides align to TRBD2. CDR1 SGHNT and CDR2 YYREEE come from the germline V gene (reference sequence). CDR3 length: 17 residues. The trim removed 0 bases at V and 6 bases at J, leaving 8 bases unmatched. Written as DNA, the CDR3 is TGTGCCAGCAGCTTGGGTTTACTAGCGGGGGGCTTGGATACGCAGTATTTT. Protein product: CASSLGLLAGGLDTQYF.

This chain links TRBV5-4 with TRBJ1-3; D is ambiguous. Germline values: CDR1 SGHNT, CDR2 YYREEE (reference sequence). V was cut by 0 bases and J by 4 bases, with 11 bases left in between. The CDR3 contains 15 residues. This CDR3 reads CASSLDLEYGNTIYF. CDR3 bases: TGTGCCAGCAGCTTGGATCTAGAGTACGGAAACACCATATATTTT.

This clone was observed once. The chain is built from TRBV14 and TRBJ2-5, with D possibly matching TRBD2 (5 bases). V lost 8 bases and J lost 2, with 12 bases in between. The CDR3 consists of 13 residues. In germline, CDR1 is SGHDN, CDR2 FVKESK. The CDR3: CASGLVGQETQYF. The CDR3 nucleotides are TGTGCCAGCGGACTGGTGGGGCAAGAGACCCAGTACTTC. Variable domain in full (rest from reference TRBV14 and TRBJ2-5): EAGVTQFPSHSVIEKGQTVTLRCDPISGHDNLYWYRRVMGKEIKFLLHFVKESKQDESGMPNNRFLAERTGGTYSTLKVQPAELEDSGVYFCASGLVGQETQYFGPGTRLLVL.

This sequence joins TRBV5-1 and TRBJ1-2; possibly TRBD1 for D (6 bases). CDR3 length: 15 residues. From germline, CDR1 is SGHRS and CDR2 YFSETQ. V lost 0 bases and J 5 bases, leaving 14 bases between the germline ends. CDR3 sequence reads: CASSLAVAGEYGYTF. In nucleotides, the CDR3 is TGCGCCAGCAGCTTGGCCGTCGCAGGGGAATATGGCTACACCTTC.

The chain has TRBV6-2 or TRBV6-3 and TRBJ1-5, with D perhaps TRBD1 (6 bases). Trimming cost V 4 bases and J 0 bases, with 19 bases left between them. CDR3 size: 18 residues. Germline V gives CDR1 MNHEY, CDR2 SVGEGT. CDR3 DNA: TGTGCCAGCAGTTCCGGGCAGGGGCAGGGGTATAGCAATCAGCCCCAGCATTTT. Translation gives CASSSGQGQGYSNQPQHF.

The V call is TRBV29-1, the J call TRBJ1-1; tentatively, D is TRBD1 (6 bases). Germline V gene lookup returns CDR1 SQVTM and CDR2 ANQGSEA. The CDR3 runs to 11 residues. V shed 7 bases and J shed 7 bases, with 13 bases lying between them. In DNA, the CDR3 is TGCAGCGATTACAGGGTAGTTGAAGCTTTCTTT. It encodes CSDYRVVEAFF.

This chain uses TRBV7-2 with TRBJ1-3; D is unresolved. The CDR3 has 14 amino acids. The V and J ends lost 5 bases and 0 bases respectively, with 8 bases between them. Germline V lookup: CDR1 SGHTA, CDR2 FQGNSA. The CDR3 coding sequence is TGTGCCAGCAGCCCCCTGTACTCTGGAAACACCATATATTTT. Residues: CASSPLYSGNTIYF.

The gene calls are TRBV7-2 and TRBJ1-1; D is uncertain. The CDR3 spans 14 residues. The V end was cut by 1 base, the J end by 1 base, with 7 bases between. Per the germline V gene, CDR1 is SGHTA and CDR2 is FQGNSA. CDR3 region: CASSLGRENTEAFF. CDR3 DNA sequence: TGTGCCAGCAGCTTAGGGCGGGAGAACACTGAAGCTTTCTTT.

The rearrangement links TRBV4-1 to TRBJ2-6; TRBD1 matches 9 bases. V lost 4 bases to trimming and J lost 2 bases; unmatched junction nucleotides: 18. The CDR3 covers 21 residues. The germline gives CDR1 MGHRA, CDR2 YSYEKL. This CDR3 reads CASSPQTIGQGRVTGANVLTF. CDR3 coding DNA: TGCGCCAGCAGCCCCCAAACGATCGGACAGGGGCGGGTTACTGGGGCCAACGTCCTGACTTTC.

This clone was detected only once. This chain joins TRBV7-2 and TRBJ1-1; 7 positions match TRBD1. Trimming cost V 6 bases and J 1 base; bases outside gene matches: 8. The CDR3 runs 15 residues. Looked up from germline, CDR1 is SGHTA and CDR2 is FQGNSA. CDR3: CASRIGQAGNTEAFF. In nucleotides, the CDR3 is TGTGCCAGCAGAATAGGACAGGCAGGGAACACTGAAGCTTTCTTT.

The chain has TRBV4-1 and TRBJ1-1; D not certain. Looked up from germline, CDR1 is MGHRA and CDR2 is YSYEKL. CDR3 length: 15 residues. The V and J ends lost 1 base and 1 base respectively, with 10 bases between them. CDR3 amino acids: CASSQGQWANTEAFF. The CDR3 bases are TGCGCCAGCAGCCAAGGTCAGTGGGCGAACACTGAAGCTTTCTTT.

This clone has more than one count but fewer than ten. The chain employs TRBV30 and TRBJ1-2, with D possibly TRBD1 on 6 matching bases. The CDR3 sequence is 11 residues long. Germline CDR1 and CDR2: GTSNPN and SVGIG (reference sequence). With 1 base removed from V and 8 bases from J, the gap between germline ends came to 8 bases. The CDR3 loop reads CAWSDRDGYTF. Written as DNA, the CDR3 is TGTGCCTGGAGTGACAGGGACGGCTACACCTTC.

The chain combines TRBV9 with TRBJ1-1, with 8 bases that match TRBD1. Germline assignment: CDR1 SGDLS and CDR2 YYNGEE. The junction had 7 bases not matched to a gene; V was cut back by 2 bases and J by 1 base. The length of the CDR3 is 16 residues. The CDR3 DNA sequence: TGTGCCAGCAGCGTGACTTGGACAGGGCCGAACACTGAAGCTTTCTTT. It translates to CASSVTWTGPNTEAFF.

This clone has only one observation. The CDR3 DNA is TGTGCCAGCAGCCCGGGACTAGCGGGGGGGCGGTCCTACGAGCAGTACTTC. It translates to CASSPGLAGGRSYEQYF. This rearrangement joins TRBV5-6 to TRBJ2-7, with 16 nucleotides matching TRBD2. J was trimmed by 1 base and V by 4 bases; bases with no gene match: 5. The CDR3 is 17 amino acids. The V gene's germline CDR1 is SGHDT and CDR2 YYEEEE.

CDR3 sequence: CASSLEGGWSNQPQHF. The CDR3 nucleotides are TGTGCCAGCAGCTTGGAAGGGGGATGGAGCAATCAGCCCCAGCATTTT. The chain couples TRBV5-5 to TRBJ1-5; D is possibly TRBD1 (6 bases). Trimming pared 0 bases from V and 1 base from J, leaving 11 bases between. The CDR3 contains 16 residues. CDR1 is SGHKS and CDR2 is YYEKEE in the germline V gene (reference sequence).

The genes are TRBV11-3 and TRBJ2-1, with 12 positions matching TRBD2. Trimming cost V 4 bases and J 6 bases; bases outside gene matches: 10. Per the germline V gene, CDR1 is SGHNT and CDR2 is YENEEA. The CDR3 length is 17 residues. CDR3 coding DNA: TGTGCCAGCAGCTCCACCCTACTAGCGGGGGGTCCCAATGAGCAGTTCTTC. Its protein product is CASSSTLLAGGPNEQFF.

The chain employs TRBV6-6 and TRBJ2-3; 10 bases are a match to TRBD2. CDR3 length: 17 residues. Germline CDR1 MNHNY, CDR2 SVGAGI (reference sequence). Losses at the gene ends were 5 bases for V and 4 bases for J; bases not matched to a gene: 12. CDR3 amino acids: CASSPMGSGGRSDTQYF. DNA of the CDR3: TGTGCCAGCAGTCCCATGGGTAGCGGGGGGAGGTCAGATACGCAGTATTTT.

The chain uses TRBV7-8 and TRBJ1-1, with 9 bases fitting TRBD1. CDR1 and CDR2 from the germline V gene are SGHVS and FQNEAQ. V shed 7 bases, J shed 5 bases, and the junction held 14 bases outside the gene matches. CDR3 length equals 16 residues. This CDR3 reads CASTPGTGLIGTEAFF. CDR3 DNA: TGTGCCAGCACTCCCGGGACAGGGTTAATAGGGACTGAAGCTTTCTTT.

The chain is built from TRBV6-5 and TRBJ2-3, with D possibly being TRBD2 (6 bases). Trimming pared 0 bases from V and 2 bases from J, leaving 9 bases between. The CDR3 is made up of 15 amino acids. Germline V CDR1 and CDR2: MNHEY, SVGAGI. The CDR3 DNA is TGTGCCAGCAGTTACTCGAGGACTACCACAGATACGCAGTATTTT. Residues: CASSYSRTTTDTQYF.

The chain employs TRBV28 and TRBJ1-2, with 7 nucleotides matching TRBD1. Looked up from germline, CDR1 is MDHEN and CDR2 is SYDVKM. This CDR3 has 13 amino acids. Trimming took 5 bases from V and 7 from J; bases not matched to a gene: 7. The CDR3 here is CASSGTGDGGYTF. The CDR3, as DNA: TGTGCCAGCAGTGGCACAGGGGATGGTGGCTACACCTTC.

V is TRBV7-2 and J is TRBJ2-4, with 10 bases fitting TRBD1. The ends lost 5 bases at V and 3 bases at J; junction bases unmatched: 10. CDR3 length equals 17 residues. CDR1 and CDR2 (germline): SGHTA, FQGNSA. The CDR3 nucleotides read TGTGCCAGCAGCCCCTCTCGACAGGGGGCGGACAAAAACATTCAGTACTTC. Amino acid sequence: CASSPSRQGADKNIQYF.